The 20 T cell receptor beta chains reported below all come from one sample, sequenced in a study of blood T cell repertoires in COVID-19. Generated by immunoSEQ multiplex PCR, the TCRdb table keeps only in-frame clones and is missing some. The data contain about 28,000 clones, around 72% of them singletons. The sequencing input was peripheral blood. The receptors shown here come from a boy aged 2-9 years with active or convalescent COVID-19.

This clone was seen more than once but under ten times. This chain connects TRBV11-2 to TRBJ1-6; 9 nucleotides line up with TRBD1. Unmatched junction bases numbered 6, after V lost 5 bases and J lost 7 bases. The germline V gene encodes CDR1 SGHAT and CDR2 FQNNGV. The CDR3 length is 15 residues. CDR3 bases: TGTGCCAGCAGCCCCCTGACAGGGGGGAATTCACCCCTCCACTTT. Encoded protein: CASSPLTGGNSPLHF.

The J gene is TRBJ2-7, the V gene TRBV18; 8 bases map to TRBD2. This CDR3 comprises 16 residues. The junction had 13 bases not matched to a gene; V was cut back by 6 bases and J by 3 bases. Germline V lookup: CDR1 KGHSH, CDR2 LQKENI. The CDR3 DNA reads TGTGCCAGCTCCCCCCCCGGGCGGGGGGCCGTCTACGAGCAGTACTTC. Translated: CASSPPGRGAVYEQYF.

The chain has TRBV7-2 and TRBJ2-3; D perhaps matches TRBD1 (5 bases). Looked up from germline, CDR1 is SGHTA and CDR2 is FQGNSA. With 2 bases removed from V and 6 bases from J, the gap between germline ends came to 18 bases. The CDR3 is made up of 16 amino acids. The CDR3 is CASSLRITGRVDTQYF. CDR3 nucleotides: TGTGCCAGCAGCTTAAGGATAACCGGCAGGGTTGATACGCAGTATTTT.

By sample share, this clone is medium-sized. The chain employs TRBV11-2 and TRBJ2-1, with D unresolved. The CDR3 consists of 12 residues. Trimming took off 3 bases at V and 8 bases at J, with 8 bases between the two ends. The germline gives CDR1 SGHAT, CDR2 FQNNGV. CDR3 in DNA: TGTGCCAGCAGCTTTTGGCCCGATGAGCAGTTCTTC. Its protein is CASSFWPDEQFF.

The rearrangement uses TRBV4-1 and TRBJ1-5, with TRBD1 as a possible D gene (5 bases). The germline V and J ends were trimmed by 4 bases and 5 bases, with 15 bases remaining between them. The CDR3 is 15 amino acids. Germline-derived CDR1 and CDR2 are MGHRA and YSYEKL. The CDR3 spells CASSRRRGGDQPQHF. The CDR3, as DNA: TGCGCCAGCAGCCGAAGGAGGGGAGGGGATCAGCCCCAGCATTTT.

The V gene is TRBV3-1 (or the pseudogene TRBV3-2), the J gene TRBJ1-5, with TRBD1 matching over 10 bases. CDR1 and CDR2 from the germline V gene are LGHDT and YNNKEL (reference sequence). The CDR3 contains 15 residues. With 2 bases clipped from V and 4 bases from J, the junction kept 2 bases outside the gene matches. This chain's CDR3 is CASSQRDRGNQPQHF. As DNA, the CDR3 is TGTGCCAGCAGCCAACGGGACAGGGGAAATCAGCCCCAGCATTTT.

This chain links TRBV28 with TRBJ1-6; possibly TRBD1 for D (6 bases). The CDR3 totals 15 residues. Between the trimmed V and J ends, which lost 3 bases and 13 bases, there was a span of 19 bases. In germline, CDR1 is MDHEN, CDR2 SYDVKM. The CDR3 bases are TGTGCCAGCAGTTTTGGTTCGGCAGGGGTTTCGCCCCTCCACTTT. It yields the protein CASSFGSAGVSPLHF.

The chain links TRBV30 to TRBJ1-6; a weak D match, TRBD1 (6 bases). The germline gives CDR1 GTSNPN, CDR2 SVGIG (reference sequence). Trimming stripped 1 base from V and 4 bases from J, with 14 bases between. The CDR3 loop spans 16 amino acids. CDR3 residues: CAWSADSLTYNSPLHF. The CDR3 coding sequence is TGTGCCTGGAGTGCGGACAGCCTTACTTATAATTCACCCCTCCACTTT.

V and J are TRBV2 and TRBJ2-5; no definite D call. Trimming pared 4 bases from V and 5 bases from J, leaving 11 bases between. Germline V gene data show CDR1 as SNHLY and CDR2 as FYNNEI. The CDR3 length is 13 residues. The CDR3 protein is CASSGGEVETQYF. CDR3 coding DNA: TGTGCCAGCAGTGGCGGAGAGGTTGAGACCCAGTACTTC.

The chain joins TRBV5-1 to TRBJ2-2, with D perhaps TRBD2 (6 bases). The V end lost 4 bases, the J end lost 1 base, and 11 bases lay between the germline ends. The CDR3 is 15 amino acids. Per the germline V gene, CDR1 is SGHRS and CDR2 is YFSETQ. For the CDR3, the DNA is TGCGCCAGCAGCCCTGGGGGGAGGAACACCGGGGAGCTGTTTTTT. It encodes CASSPGGRNTGELFF.

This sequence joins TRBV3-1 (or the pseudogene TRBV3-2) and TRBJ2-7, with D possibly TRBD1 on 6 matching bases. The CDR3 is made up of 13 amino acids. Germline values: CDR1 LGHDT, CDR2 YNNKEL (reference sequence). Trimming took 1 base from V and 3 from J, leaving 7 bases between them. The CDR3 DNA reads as TGTGCCAGCAGCCAAGGAGGGGGCTACGAGCAGTACTTC. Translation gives CASSQGGGYEQYF.

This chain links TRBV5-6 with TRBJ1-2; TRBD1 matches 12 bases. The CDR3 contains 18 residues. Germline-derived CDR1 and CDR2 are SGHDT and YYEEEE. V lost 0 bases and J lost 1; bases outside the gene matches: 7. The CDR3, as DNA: TGTGCCAGCAGCTTGGCCCGGGACAGGGGGCAAGGTAACTATGGCTACACCTTC. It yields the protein CASSLARDRGQGNYGYTF.

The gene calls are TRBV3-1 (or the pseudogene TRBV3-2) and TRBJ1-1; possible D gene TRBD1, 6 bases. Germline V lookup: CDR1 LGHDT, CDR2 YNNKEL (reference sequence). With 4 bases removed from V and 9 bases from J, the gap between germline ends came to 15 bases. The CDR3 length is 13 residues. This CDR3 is CASSPSGHKKAFF. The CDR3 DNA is TGTGCCAGCAGCCCGTCGGGACACAAAAAAGCTTTCTTT.

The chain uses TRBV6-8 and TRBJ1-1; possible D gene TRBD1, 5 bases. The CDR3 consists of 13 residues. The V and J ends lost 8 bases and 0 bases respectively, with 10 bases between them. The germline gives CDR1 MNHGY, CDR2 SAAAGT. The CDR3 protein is CASGSTVNTEAFF. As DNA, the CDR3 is TGTGCCAGCGGGTCGACAGTGAACACTGAAGCTTTCTTT.

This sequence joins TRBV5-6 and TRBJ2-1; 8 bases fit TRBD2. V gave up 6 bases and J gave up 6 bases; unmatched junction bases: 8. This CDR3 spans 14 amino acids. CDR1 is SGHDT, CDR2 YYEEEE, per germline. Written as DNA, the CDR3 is TGTGCCAGCAACTCGGGACTAGACGGCAATGAGCAGTTCTTC. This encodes CASNSGLDGNEQFF.

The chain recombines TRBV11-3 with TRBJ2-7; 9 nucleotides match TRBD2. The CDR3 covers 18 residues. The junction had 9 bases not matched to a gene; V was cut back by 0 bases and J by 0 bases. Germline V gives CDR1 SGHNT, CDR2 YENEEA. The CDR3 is CASSLEKAGGPLSYEQYF. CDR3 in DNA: TGTGCCAGCAGCTTAGAGAAAGCGGGAGGACCCCTCTCCTACGAGCAGTACTTC. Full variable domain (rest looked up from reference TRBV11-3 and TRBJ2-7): EAGVVQSPRYKIIEKKQPVAFWCNPISGHNTLYWYLQNLGQGPELLIRYENEEAVDDSQLPKDRFSAERLKGVDSTLKIQPAELGDSAVYLCASSLEKAGGPLSYEQYFGPGTRLTVT.

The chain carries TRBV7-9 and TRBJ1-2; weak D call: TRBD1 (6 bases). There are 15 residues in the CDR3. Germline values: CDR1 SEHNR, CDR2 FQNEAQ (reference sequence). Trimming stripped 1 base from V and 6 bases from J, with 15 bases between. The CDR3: CASSLVAGGPHGYTF. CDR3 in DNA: TGTGCCAGCAGCTTAGTTGCGGGGGGCCCCCATGGCTACACCTTC.

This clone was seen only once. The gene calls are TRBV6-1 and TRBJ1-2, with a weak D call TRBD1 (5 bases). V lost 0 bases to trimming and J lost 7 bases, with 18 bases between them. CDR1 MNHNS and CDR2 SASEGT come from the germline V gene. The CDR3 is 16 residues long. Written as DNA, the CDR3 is TGTGCCAGCAGTGAAGCTTCACAGGCCCTTGGGTCTGGCTACACCTTC. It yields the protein CASSEASQALGSGYTF.

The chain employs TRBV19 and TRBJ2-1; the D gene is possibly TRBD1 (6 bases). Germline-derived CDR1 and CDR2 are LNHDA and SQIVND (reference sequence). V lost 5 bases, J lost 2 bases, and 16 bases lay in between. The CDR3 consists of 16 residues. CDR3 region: CASSSSGTRTYNEQFF. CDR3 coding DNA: TGTGCCAGTAGTTCATCCGGGACACGAACCTACAATGAGCAGTTCTTC.

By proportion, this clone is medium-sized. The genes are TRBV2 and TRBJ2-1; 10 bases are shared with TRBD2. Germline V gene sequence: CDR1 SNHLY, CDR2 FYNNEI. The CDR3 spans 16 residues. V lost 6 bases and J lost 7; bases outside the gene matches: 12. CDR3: CASRGWSGGARNEQFF. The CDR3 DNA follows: TGTGCCAGCAGAGGATGGAGCGGGGGGGCAAGGAATGAGCAGTTCTTC.